One sample yielded the 17 T cell receptor beta chains listed below, sequenced in a study of vaccination and CD4 T cells after COVID-19. Treatment: 10-day PBMC culture with coronavirus spike peptide pools or control peptides (ViraFEST assay). CD4+ T cells that had been cultured provided DNA sequenced with the Oncomine TCR Beta short-read assay. Each CDR3 protein is one row after TCRdb ran MiXCR on the PCR reads. Altogether 8,000 to 10,000 distinct CDR3 sequences are present, less than 80% being singletons, with the ten largest covering approximately 20%. These TCRs are of unknown antigen specificity. Source material: CD4+ T cells from blood, cultured in vitro. Receptors originate from a human donor who had recovered from COVID-19.

This clonotype was detected a few times. The V and J genes are TRBV7-8 and TRBJ2-2, with D perhaps being TRBD1 or TRBD2 (5 bases each). The germline V and J ends were trimmed by 0 bases and 0 bases, with 5 bases remaining between them. The CDR3 loop spans 15 amino acids. Germline V gene data show CDR1 as SGHVS and CDR2 as FQNEAQ. In DNA form, the CDR3 reads TGTGCCAGCAGCTTAGCGGGGGCGAACACCGGGGAGCTGTTTTTT. This codes for CASSLAGANTGELFF.

This clonotype showed up just a few times. The V call is TRBV7-9, the J call TRBJ2-2, with 11 bases that match TRBD2. Germline CDR1 reads SEHNR; CDR2 reads FQNEAQ (reference sequence). V was pared by 5 bases and J by 2 bases, with 10 bases of the junction left unmatched. The CDR3 length is 18 residues. The CDR3 reads CASSPMTSGAKNTGELFF. The CDR3 DNA reads TGTGCCAGCAGCCCGATGACTAGCGGGGCAAAAAACACCGGGGAGCTGTTTTTT.

This chain uses TRBV20-1 with TRBJ2-1; D is uncertain. This CDR3 is built from 12 residues. Germline CDR1 and CDR2: DFQATT and SNEGSKA (reference sequence). V shed 3 bases and J shed 6 bases, with 9 bases lying between them. The CDR3 DNA sequence: TGCAGTGCTAGCCTTCAAGTCAATGAGCAGTTCTTC. Protein product: CSASLQVNEQFF.

By frequency in the sample, this clonotype is medium-sized. The chain recombines TRBV19 with TRBJ2-7; 8 nucleotides line up with TRBD1. Germline V gene lookup returns CDR1 LNHDA and CDR2 SQIVND (reference sequence). Trimming at V came to 6 bases and at J to 3 bases, leaving 4 bases not matched to a gene. The CDR3 extends over 13 amino acids. The CDR3 DNA reads as TGTGCCAGTAGCGTCGACAGGGGCTACGAGCAGTACTTC. Amino acids: CASSVDRGYEQYF. The whole variable domain, filled in from reference TRBV19 and TRBJ2-7, reads DGGITQSPKYLFRKEGQNVTLSCEQNLNHDAMYWYRQDPGQGLRLIYYSQIVNDFQKGDIAEGYSVSREKKESFPLTVTSAQKNPTAFYLCASSVDRGYEQYFGPGTRLTVT.

A few counts support this clonotype. CDR3 protein: CASSEASAVPEAFF. DNA of the CDR3: TGTGCCAGCAGTGAAGCAAGTGCAGTCCCTGAAGCTTTCTTT. The chain employs TRBV6-1 and TRBJ1-1; D uncertain. Germline-derived CDR1 and CDR2 are MNHNS and SASEGT. Trimming removed 0 bases at V and 6 bases at J, with 11 bases between. There are 14 residues in the CDR3.

In this sample, this clonotype turned up once. The DNA for the CDR3 is TGCGCCAGCAGCTTGGCCCAGAATACAGATACGCAGTATTTT. This codes for CASSLAQNTDTQYF. This chain connects TRBV5-1 to TRBJ2-3; D remains unclear. The V end was cut by 0 bases, the J end by 3 bases, with 8 bases between. This CDR3 comprises 14 residues. The germline V gene encodes CDR1 SGHRS and CDR2 YFSETQ.

The gene calls are TRBV5-1 and TRBJ2-7, with D possibly matching TRBD1 (5 bases). The germline V gene encodes CDR1 SGHRS and CDR2 YFSETQ. This CDR3 has 11 amino acids. V lost 5 bases, J lost 6 bases, and 9 bases lay in between. CDR3 nucleotide sequence: TGCGCCAGCAGGTGGGGCACCGAGCAGTACTTC. This gives the protein CASRWGTEQYF.

The sample holds a few counts of this clonotype. The chain combines TRBV19 with TRBJ1-1; tentative D call: TRBD1 (5 bases). The CDR3 contains 13 residues. Germline V gene lookup returns CDR1 LNHDA and CDR2 SQIVND (reference sequence). With 7 bases removed from V and 4 bases from J, the gap between germline ends came to 13 bases. This CDR3 is CASTPLGGTEAFF. The CDR3 nucleotides read TGTGCCAGTACCCCCCTCGGGGGCACTGAAGCTTTCTTT.

This chain uses TRBV5-5 with TRBJ1-1; TRBD1 agrees at 8 bases. CDR3 length equals 15 residues. The germline V gene has CDR1 SGHKS and CDR2 YYEKEE (reference sequence). Unmatched junction bases numbered 6, after V lost 2 bases and J lost 3 bases. Written as DNA, the CDR3 is TGTGCCAGCAGCTTCAGGGGGCGAGGGGACACTGAAGCTTTCTTT. The encoded protein is CASSFRGRGDTEAFF.

The V call is TRBV2, the J call TRBJ1-6; TRBD1 agrees at 7 bases. Per the germline V gene, CDR1 is SNHLY and CDR2 is FYNNEI. Trimming removed 4 bases from V and 10 bases from J; junction bases left unmatched: 1. This CDR3 is 12 amino acids long. CDR3 sequence reads: CASSGTGSPLHF. Written as DNA, the CDR3 is TGTGCCAGCAGTGGGACAGGCTCACCCCTCCACTTT.

J is TRBJ1-5 and V is TRBV12-3 or TRBV12-4, with D unresolved. This CDR3 is 14 amino acids long. V was cut by 4 bases and J by 4 bases, with 11 bases left in between. CDR3 coding DNA: TGTGCCAGCAGTTCCCCCGACACAAATCAGCCCCAGCATTTT. It translates to CASSSPDTNQPQHF.

The gene calls are TRBV5-4 and TRBJ2-1, with 8 bases that match TRBD2. Trimming at V came to 4 bases and at J to 0 bases, leaving 6 bases not matched to a gene. This CDR3 contains 16 residues. The germline CDR1 and CDR2 sequences are SGHNT and YYREEE (reference sequence). CDR3 in DNA: TGTGCCAGCAGCCCAATCCGGGGGGGCTCCTACAATGAGCAGTTCTTC. Protein product: CASSPIRGGSYNEQFF.

This clonotype has just one count. The junction shows a germline mismatch at one end, possibly a read error. J is TRBJ1-3 and V is TRBV28; D is ambiguous. The germline V gene encodes CDR1 MDHEN and CDR2 SYDVKM. The CDR3 is made up of 15 amino acids. CDR3 nucleotides: TGCGCCAGCAGTTTTCAACGGGGCTCTGGAAACACCATATATTTT. Its translation: CASSFQRGSGNTIYF.

The chain is built from TRBV7-2 and TRBJ2-7; D is undetermined. This CDR3 has 13 residues. Looked up from germline, CDR1 is SGHTA and CDR2 is FQGNSA. V lost 1 base to trimming and J lost 3 bases, with 7 bases between them. The CDR3: CASSLGRSYEQYF. CDR3 DNA sequence: TGTGCCAGCAGCTTAGGTCGGAGCTACGAGCAGTACTTC.

The V call is TRBV20-1, the J call TRBJ2-2; D is unclear. The CDR3 sequence is 16 residues long. Deletions cut 0 bases from V and 0 bases from J, with 11 bases between. Germline-derived CDR1 and CDR2 are DFQATT and SNEGSKA (reference sequence). For the CDR3, the DNA is TGCAGTGCTAGAGACCCTCGCACTACGAACACCGGGGAGCTGTTTTTT. This sequence encodes CSARDPRTTNTGELFF.

This chain uses TRBV29-1 with TRBJ1-1, with D possibly TRBD1 on 6 matching bases. Germline assignment: CDR1 SQVTM and CDR2 ANQGSEA. This CDR3 has 12 residues. Trimming stripped 6 bases from V and 4 bases from J, with 12 bases between. This CDR3 is CSVRQVGTEAFF. CDR3 in DNA: TGCAGCGTCCGACAGGTGGGCACTGAAGCTTTCTTT.

J is TRBJ2-3 and V is TRBV19, with 7 bases that match TRBD2. CDR1 is LNHDA, CDR2 SQIVND, per germline (reference sequence). The V gene end was trimmed by 3 bases and the J gene end by 2 bases; junction bases not matched to a gene: 8. The CDR3 is made up of 16 amino acids. The CDR3 coding sequence is TGTGCCAGTAGTATTTTCGGGGGGAAGCTCACAGATACGCAGTATTTT. Its protein product is CASSIFGGKLTDTQYF.